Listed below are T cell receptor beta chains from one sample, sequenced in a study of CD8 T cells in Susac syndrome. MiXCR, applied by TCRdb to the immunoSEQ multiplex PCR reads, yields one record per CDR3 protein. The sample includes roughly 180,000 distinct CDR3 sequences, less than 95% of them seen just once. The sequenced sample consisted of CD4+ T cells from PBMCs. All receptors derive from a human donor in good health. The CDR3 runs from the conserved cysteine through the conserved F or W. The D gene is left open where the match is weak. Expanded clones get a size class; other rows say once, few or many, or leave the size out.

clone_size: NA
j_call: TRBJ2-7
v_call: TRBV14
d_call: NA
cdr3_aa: CARGPQGSSYEQYF
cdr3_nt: TGTGCCAGGGGACCCCAGGGGAGCTCCTACGAGCAGTACTTC

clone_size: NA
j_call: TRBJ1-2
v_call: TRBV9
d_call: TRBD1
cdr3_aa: CASSFTGGAGYGYTF
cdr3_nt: TGTGCCAGCAGCTTTACAGGGGGCGCCGGCTATGGCTACACCTTC

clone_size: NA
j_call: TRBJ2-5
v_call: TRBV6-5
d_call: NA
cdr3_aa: CASSYGLVGRETQYF
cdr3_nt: TGTGCCAGCAGTTATGGGCTAGTCGGTCGGGAGACCCAGTACTTC

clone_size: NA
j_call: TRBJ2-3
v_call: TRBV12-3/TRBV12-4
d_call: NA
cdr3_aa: CASRHREVRTDTQYF
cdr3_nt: TGTGCCAGCAGACACAGGGAGGTGCGGACAGATACGCAGTATTTT

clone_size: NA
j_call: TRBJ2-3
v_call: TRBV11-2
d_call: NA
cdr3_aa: CASSPRQRTVGHTQYF
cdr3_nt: TGTGCCAGCAGTCCGCGGCAACGGACTGTAGGGCATACGCAGTATTTT

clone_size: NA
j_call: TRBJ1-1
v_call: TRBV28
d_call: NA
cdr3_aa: CASRQGSAFF
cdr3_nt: TGTGCCAGCAGGCAGGGGTCAGCTTTCTTT

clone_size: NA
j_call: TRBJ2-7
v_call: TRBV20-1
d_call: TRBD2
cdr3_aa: CSARPDGTTLYEQYF
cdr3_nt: TGCAGTGCTAGACCAGACGGGACTACACTCTACGAGCAGTACTTC

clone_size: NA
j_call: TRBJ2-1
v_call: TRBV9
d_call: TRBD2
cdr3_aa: CASSAGGAGGPNNEQFF
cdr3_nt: TGTGCCAGCAGCGCGGGGGGAGCGGGAGGGCCTAACAATGAGCAGTTCTTC

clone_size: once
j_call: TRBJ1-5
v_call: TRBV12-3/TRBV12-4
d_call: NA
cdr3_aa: CASTSVWGNNQPQHF
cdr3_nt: TGTGCCAGCACCTCGGTTTGGGGGAACAATCAGCCCCAGCATTTT

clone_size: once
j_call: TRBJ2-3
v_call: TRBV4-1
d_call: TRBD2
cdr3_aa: CASSHRTSGSRTDTQYF
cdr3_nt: TGCGCCAGCAGCCACCGGACTAGCGGGAGTCGGACAGATACGCAGTATTTT

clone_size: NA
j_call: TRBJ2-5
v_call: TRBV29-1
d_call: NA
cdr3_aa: CSGSREAETQYF
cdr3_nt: TGCAGCGGTAGTCGAGAGGCCGAGACCCAGTACTTC

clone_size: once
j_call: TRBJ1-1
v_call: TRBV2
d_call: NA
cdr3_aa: CASLQGWNTEAFF
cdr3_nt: TGTGCCAGTCTCCAGGGGTGGAACACTGAAGCTTTCTTT

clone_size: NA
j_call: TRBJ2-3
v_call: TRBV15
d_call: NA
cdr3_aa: CATSRGSGTQYF
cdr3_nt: TGTGCCACCAGCAGAGGGTCAGGAACGCAGTATTTT

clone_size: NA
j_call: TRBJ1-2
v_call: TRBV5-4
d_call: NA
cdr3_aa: CASSSKGGDAYGYTF
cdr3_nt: TGTGCCAGCAGCTCAAAGGGGGGGGACGCCTATGGCTACACCTTC

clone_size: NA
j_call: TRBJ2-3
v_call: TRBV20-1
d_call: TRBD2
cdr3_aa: CSASQTLLAGGDTQYF
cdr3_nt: TGCAGTGCTAGTCAGACCCTACTAGCGGGGGGAGATACGCAGTATTTT

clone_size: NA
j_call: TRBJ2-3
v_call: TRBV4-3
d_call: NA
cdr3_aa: CASSQGPPGAITDTQYF
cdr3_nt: TGCGCCAGCAGCCAAGGCCCGCCCGGGGCGATCACAGATACGCAGTATTTT

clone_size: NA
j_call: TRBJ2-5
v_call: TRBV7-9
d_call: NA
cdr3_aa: CASSSVGDTETQYF
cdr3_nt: TGTGCCAGCAGCTCGGTAGGGGACACAGAGACCCAGTACTTC

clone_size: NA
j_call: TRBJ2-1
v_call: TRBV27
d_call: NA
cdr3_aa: CASSLPPTRGHTHEQFF
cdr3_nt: TGTGCCAGCAGTTTACCCCCGACTAGGGGTCACACGCATGAGCAGTTCTTC

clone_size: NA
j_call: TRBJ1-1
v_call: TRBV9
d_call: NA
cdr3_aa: CASSVDQNTEAFF
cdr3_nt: TGTGCCAGCAGCGTAGATCAGAACACTGAAGCTTTCTTT

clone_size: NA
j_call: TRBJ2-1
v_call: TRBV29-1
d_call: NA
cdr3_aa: CSVGREHEGSNEQFF
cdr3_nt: TGCAGCGTTGGTCGGGAGCACGAAGGTAGCAATGAGCAGTTCTTC

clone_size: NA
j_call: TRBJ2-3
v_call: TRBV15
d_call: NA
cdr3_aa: CATSRGTDGDTQYF
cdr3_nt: TGTGCCACCAGCAGAGGCACGGACGGAGATACGCAGTATTTT

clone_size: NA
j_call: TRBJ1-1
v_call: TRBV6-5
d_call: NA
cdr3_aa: CASSYSNVEAFF
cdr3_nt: TGTGCCAGCAGTTACTCGAATGTAGAAGCTTTCTTT

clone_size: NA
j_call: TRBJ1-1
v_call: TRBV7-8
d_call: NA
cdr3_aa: CASNSMGMNTEAFF
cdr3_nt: TGTGCCAGCAACTCCATGGGGATGAACACTGAAGCTTTCTTT

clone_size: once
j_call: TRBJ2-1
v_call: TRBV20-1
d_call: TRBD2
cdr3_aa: CSALHPVAGEGEQFF
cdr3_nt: TGCAGTGCTCTGCACCCAGTTGCGGGAGAGGGTGAGCAGTTCTTC

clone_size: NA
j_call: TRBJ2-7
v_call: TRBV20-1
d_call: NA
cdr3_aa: CSAYLYEYEQYF
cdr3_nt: TGCAGTGCTTACCTGTATGAGTACGAGCAGTACTTC

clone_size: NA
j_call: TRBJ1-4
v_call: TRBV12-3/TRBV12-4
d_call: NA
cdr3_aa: CASSLMRPNEKLFF
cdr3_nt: TGTGCCAGCAGTCTCATGAGGCCCAATGAAAAACTGTTTTTT

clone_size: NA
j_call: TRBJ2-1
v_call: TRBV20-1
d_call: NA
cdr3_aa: CSARLPLAGEQFF
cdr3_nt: TGCAGTGCTAGGTTGCCCCTAGCCGGGGAGCAGTTCTTC

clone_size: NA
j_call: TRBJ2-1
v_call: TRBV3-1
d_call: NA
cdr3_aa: CASSQNGQGWNEQFF
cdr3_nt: TGTGCCAGCAGCCAAAACGGGCAGGGTTGGAATGAGCAGTTCTTC

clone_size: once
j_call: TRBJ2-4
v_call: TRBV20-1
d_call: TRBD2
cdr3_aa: CSADRREQNIQYF
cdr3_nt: TGCAGTGCTGATCGGCGGGAGCAAAACATTCAGTACTTC

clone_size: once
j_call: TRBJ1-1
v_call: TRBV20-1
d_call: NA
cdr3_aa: CSAKQSRMNTEAFF
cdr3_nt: TGCAGTGCTAAACAGTCGAGGATGAACACTGAAGCTTTCTTT

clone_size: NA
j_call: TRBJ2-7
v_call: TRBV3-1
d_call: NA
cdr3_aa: CASSQWTRDGSYEQYF
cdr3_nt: TGTGCCAGCAGCCAATGGACCCGGGACGGCTCCTACGAGCAGTACTTC

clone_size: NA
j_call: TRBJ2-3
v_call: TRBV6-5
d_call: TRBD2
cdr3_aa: CASSYGGTSGIGNTQYF
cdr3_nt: TGTGCCAGCAGTTACGGGGGCACTAGCGGGATAGGAAATACGCAGTATTTT

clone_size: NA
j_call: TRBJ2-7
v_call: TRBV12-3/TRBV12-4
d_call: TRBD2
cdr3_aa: CASSDPGAGGPYEQYF
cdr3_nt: TGTGCCAGCAGTGACCCTGGAGCGGGAGGCCCCTACGAGCAGTACTTC

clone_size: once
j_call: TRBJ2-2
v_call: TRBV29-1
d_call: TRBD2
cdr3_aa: CSSGSGANTGELFF
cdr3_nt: TGCAGCTCTGGGAGCGGGGCGAACACCGGGGAGCTGTTTTTT

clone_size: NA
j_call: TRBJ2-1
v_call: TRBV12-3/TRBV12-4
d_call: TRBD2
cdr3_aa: CASSPGGIIDEQFF
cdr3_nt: TGTGCCAGCAGCCCGGGAGGTATTATCGATGAGCAGTTCTTC

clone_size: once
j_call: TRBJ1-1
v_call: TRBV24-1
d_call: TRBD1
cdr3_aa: CATSNPGGAEAFF
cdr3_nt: TGTGCCACCAGTAACCCAGGGGGAGCTGAAGCTTTCTTT

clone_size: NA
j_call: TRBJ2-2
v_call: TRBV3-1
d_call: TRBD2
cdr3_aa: CASSQDRRLAGVVTGELFF
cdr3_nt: TGTGCCAGCAGCCAAGATCGGAGACTAGCGGGAGTGGTAACCGGGGAGCTGTTTTTT

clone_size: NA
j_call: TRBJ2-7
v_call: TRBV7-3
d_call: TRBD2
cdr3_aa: CASSTRLASSYEQYF
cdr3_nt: TGTGCCAGCAGCACAAGACTAGCGAGCTCCTACGAGCAGTACTTC

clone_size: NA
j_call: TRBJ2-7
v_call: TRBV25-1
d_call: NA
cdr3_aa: CASSEFRQSYEQYF
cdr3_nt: TGTGCCAGCAGTGAGTTTCGGCAAAGCTACGAGCAGTACTTC

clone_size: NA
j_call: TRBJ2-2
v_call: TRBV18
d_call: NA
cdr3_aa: CASSPWTSGGDTGELFF
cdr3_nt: TGTGCCAGCTCACCATGGACTTCCGGTGGTGACACCGGGGAGCTGTTTTTT

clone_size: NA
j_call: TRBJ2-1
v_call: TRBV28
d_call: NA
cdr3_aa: CASNLPQQTYNEQFF
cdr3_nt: TGTGCCAGCAACCTACCCCAACAGACCTACAATGAGCAGTTCTTC

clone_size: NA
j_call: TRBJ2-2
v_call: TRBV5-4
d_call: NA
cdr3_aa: CASSLSRKDTGELFF
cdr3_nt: TGTGCCAGCAGCCTATCCAGGAAAGACACCGGGGAGCTGTTTTTT

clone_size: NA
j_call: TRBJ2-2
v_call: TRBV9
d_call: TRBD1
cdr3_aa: CASSVSDRGTGELFF
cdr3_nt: TGTGCCAGCAGCGTCTCGGACAGGGGCACCGGGGAGCTGTTTTTT

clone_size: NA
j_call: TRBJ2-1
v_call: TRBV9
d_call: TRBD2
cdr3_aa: CASSVEAGEQFF
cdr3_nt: TGTGCCAGCAGCGTAGAAGCGGGGGAGCAGTTCTTC

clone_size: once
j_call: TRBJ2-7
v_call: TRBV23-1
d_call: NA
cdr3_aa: CASSQKFGTPGSYEQYF
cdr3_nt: TGCGCCAGCAGTCAAAAGTTCGGCACGCCGGGATCCTACGAGCAGTACTTC

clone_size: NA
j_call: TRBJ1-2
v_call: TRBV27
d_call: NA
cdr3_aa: CASRSGTSMGYTF
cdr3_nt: TGTGCCAGCAGGTCCGGGACAAGCATGGGCTACACCTTC

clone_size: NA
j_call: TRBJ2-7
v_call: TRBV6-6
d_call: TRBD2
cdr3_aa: CASSYGLAVNYEQYF
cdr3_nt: TGTGCCAGCAGTTACGGACTAGCGGTTAACTACGAGCAGTACTTC

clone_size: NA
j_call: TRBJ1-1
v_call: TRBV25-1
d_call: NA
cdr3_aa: CASSSDRSNTEAFF
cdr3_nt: TGTGCCAGCAGTTCCGACAGATCGAACACTGAAGCTTTCTTT

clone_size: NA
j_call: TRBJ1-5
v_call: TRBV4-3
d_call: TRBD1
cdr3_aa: CASSQDYSAGQGFTPQHF
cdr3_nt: TGCGCCAGCAGCCAAGATTACTCGGCGGGACAGGGGTTTACGCCCCAGCATTTT

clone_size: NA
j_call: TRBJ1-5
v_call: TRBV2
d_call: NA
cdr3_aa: CASRLGTSSNQPQHF
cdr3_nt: TGTGCCAGCAGGCTAGGAACCTCTAGCAATCAGCCCCAGCATTTT

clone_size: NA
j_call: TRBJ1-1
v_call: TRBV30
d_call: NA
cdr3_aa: CAWSAGGEAFF
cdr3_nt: TGTGCCTGGAGCGCGGGCGGAGAAGCTTTCTTT

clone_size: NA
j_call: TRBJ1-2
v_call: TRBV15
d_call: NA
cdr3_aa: CATSSGRLVNYGYTF
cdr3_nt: TGTGCCACCAGCAGCGGACGGCTCGTAAACTATGGCTACACCTTC